This paragraph reports one TCR beta chain. Its antigen is unknown. Libraries were prepared by immunoSEQ multiplex PCR; TCRdb keeps only in-frame clonotypes and omits some of them. The sample consists of tens of thousands of clones, about 80% of them appearing once. This CDR3 is built from 16 residues. Germline V gene data show CDR1 as SGHTA and CDR2 as FQGNSA. The ends were cut back, 4 bases at V and 0 bases at J, with 13 bases in the middle. The time point: baseline, week 1 (first vaccination visit). The treatment here: pre-vaccination baseline after standard-of-care therapy. The data were taken from a study of a mutant IDH1 vaccine in newly diagnosed glioma. Study information: Averaging approximately 40 years of age, treated patients were approximately 60% male and approximately 38% female. Standard pretreatment was either radiotherapy, temozolomide, or, for most, radiochemotherapy with temozolomide.

Notes on the study in general: Researchers report vaccine-induced immune responses in less than 95% of patients. Pseudoprogression seemingly bore no relation to changes in top peripheral T cell clonotypes.

The sample consisted of PBMCs, taken from a glioma patient treated with radiotherapy, temozolomide or both. The origin of this receptor is a woman in her forties with glioma. The chain joins TRBV7-2 to TRBJ1-3; TRBD1 might be the D (5 bases). The CDR3, as DNA: TGTGCCAGCAGCTCCCTTGGGACGGTCTCTGGAAACACCATATATTTT. This encodes CASSSLGTVSGNTIYF.